These T cell receptor beta chains were read from a single sample in a study of cytomegalovirus exposure and HLA in healthy donors. Assay used: immunoSEQ multiplex PCR; TCRdb lists only in-frame clones, some missing. There are tens of thousands of clones in the sample; roughly 84% occur only once, and 9% to 13% lies in the top ten. Input material: PBMCs. These receptors all stem from a woman between 18 and 30 years old in good health and CMV-seropositive. The CDR3 runs from the conserved cysteine through the conserved F or W. A D gene is named only where the DNA matches it firmly. Not all rows give a size; the values are once, few, many and, for expanded clones, a class.

D: TRBD1
V: TRBV11-2
J: TRBJ1-4
size: .
CDR3: CASSLARTGGNEKLFF
DNA: TGTGCCAGCAGCTTAGCTCGGACAGGGGGTAATGAAAAACTGTTTTTT

D: .
V: TRBV5-4
J: TRBJ2-7
size: .
CDR3: CASSPPGGPAGEQYF
DNA: TGTGCCAGCAGCCCCCCCGGGGGGCCTGCGGGTGAGCAGTACTTC

D: .
V: TRBV4-3
J: TRBJ2-2
size: .
CDR3: CASSRLNTGELFF
DNA: TGCGCCAGCAGCCGGCTGAACACCGGGGAGCTGTTTTTT

D: .
V: TRBV4-1
J: TRBJ2-7
size: .
CDR3: CASSPISQIAYEQYF
DNA: TGCGCCAGCAGCCCCATAAGTCAGATTGCCTACGAGCAGTACTTC

D: .
V: TRBV19
J: TRBJ1-5
size: .
CDR3: CASSMTGGNQPQHF
DNA: TGTGCCAGTAGTATGACGGGGGGAAATCAGCCCCAGCATTTT

D: TRBD1
V: TRBV6-5
J: TRBJ2-7
size: .
CDR3: CASRARDRGDEQYF
DNA: TGTGCCAGCAGGGCCCGGGACAGGGGAGACGAGCAGTACTTC

D: .
V: TRBV2
J: TRBJ1-1
size: .
CDR3: CASSRVGGGTEAFF
DNA: TGTGCCAGCAGTCGAGTTGGGGGGGGAACTGAAGCTTTCTTT

D: TRBD1
V: TRBV2
J: TRBJ1-1
size: .
CDR3: CASSRDRGINTEAFF
DNA: TGTGCCAGCAGCCGGGACAGGGGGATTAACACTGAAGCTTTCTTT

D: .
V: TRBV10-3
J: TRBJ1-2
size: .
CDR3: CAISEKRKSGYTF
DNA: TGTGCCATCAGTGAGAAGCGAAAGAGTGGCTACACCTTC

D: TRBD2
V: TRBV4-2
J: TRBJ2-7
size: .
CDR3: CASSQEGGGAVGYEQYF
DNA: TGTGCCAGCAGCCAAGAGGGCGGGGGGGCCGTAGGCTACGAGCAGTACTTC

D: TRBD1
V: TRBV27
J: TRBJ2-7
size: few
CDR3: CASSLYRGHEQYF
DNA: TGTGCCAGCAGTTTGTACAGGGGGCACGAGCAGTACTTC

D: .
V: TRBV13
J: TRBJ2-7
size: once
CDR3: CASSLEGQSYEQYF
DNA: TGTGCCAGCAGCTTAGAAGGACAGTCCTACGAGCAGTACTTC

D: .
V: TRBV30
J: TRBJ2-1
size: once
CDR3: CAWIRGTPYNEQFF
DNA: TGTGCCTGGATTAGGGGGACCCCCTACAATGAGCAGTTCTTC

D: .
V: TRBV6-5
J: TRBJ2-7
size: .
CDR3: CASSYSSRSYEQYF
DNA: TGTGCCAGCAGTTACTCTTCCAGATCCTACGAGCAGTACTTC

D: TRBD1
V: TRBV28
J: TRBJ1-2
size: .
CDR3: CASRNHGGSTGDDYGYTF
DNA: TGTGCCAGCAGGAACCACGGGGGTTCGACAGGGGACGACTATGGCTACACCTTC

D: TRBD1
V: TRBV19
J: TRBJ1-5
size: .
CDR3: CASNLGQGGQPQHF
DNA: TGTGCCAGTAATCTGGGACAGGGTGGTCAGCCCCAGCATTTT

D: .
V: TRBV9
J: TRBJ2-7
size: once
CDR3: CASSAREHPSYEQYF
DNA: TGTGCCAGCAGCGCGAGGGAGCACCCTTCCTACGAGCAGTACTTC

D: TRBD1
V: TRBV7-9
J: TRBJ1-2
size: .
CDR3: CASSLRDRENYTF
DNA: TGTGCCAGCAGCTTACGTGACAGGGAGAACTACACCTTC

D: .
V: TRBV7-9
J: TRBJ2-3
size: .
CDR3: CASSLGQVGPDTQYF
DNA: TGTGCCAGCAGCTTAGGACAGGTGGGCCCAGATACGCAGTATTTT

D: .
V: TRBV2
J: TRBJ2-7
size: once
CDR3: CARQGNNYEQYF
DNA: TGTGCCAGACAGGGTAACAACTACGAGCAGTACTTC

D: TRBD1
V: TRBV5-1
J: TRBJ1-6
size: .
CDR3: CASSPLLGQGNNSPLHF
DNA: TGCGCCAGCAGCCCCTTGTTGGGACAGGGAAATAATTCACCCCTCCACTTT

D: TRBD1
V: TRBV6-5
J: TRBJ1-5
size: .
CDR3: CASSPGQGNNQPQHF
DNA: TGTGCCAGCAGCCCGGGACAGGGTAACAATCAGCCCCAGCATTTT

D: TRBD1
V: TRBV27
J: TRBJ2-7
size: .
CDR3: CASSLAQGATYEQYF
DNA: TGTGCCAGCAGTCTCGCACAGGGGGCAACCTACGAGCAGTACTTC

D: .
V: TRBV5-6
J: TRBJ2-7
size: .
CDR3: CASSFSSGTLSYEQYF
DNA: TGTGCCAGCAGCTTCTCCTCCGGGACACTCTCCTACGAGCAGTACTTC

D: .
V: TRBV5-1
J: TRBJ2-7
size: .
CDR3: CASSPGTPRTYEQYF
DNA: TGCGCCAGCAGCCCGGGGACACCCCGAACCTACGAGCAGTACTTC

D: TRBD1
V: TRBV7-9
J: TRBJ1-4
size: .
CDR3: CASTVPLISTGPNEKLFF
DNA: TGTGCCAGCACCGTACCGCTCATCTCGACAGGGCCTAATGAAAAACTGTTTTTT

D: .
V: TRBV7-2
J: TRBJ1-1
size: .
CDR3: CASSPRGGGGTEAFF
DNA: TGTGCCAGCAGCCCCCGAGGCGGGGGGGGGACTGAAGCTTTCTTT

D: .
V: TRBV6-1
J: TRBJ1-2
size: .
CDR3: CASSEPRGYTF
DNA: TGTGCCAGCAGTGAACCGAGGGGCTACACCTTC

D: .
V: TRBV18
J: TRBJ2-7
size: .
CDR3: CASSPGKSRVGEQYF
DNA: TGTGCCAGCTCACCAGGGAAATCCAGGGTGGGCGAGCAGTACTTC

D: .
V: TRBV7-9
J: TRBJ2-3
size: .
CDR3: CAMPHPGDGYTDTQYF
DNA: TGTGCCATGCCGCACCCGGGGGATGGGTACACAGATACGCAGTATTTT

D: .
V: TRBV6-1
J: TRBJ1-3
size: .
CDR3: CASSEGGPISAGNTIYF
DNA: TGTGCCAGCAGTGAAGGGGGGCCCATCTCGGCTGGAAACACCATATATTTT

D: .
V: TRBV28
J: TRBJ2-1
size: .
CDR3: CASSPHSSYNEQFF
DNA: TGTGCCAGCAGTCCCCATAGCTCCTACAATGAGCAGTTCTTC

D: TRBD2
V: TRBV5-1
J: TRBJ2-3
size: .
CDR3: CASSLSGGTSKFNTDTQYF
DNA: TGCGCCAGCAGCTTAAGCGGGGGAACATCCAAATTTAATACAGATACGCAGTATTTT

D: .
V: TRBV4-1
J: TRBJ2-6
size: .
CDR3: CASSLGLFSGANVLTF
DNA: TGCGCCAGCAGCCTGGGACTTTTTTCTGGGGCCAACGTCCTGACTTTC

D: .
V: TRBV5-6
J: TRBJ1-4
size: .
CDR3: CASSLGGGWANEKLFF
DNA: TGTGCCAGCAGCCTCGGGGGGGGATGGGCTAATGAAAAACTGTTTTTT

D: TRBD1
V: TRBV6-4
J: TRBJ1-2
size: .
CDR3: CASSEQQGGIYGYTF
DNA: TGTGCCAGCAGTGAACAACAGGGGGGTATCTATGGCTACACCTTC

D: TRBD2
V: TRBV7-3
J: TRBJ2-1
size: .
CDR3: CASSLSGLAGYNEQFF
DNA: TGTGCCAGCAGCCTAAGCGGGTTAGCGGGGTACAATGAGCAGTTCTTC

D: .
V: TRBV6-1
J: TRBJ1-5
size: .
CDR3: CASSDRGYSNQPQHF
DNA: TGTGCCAGCAGTGACAGGGGATACAGCAATCAGCCCCAGCATTTT

D: .
V: TRBV19
J: TRBJ1-3
size: .
CDR3: CASSIVADGNTIYF
DNA: TGTGCCAGTAGTATAGTGGCAGATGGAAACACCATATATTTT